The next 20 T cell receptor beta chains were all read from a single sample in a study of cytomegalovirus exposure and HLA in healthy donors. Primers for the PCR totalled 60 Vbeta and 13 Jbeta. The data were produced by immunoSEQ multiplex PCR, yet TCRdb's version contains in-frame clones alone and is incomplete. The sample table sets out 95,000 to 150,000 clones. Sequenced: PBMCs. The receptors stem from a young man in good health and CMV-seronegative.

J is TRBJ1-2 and V is TRBV5-1; D uncertain. From germline, CDR1 is SGHRS and CDR2 YFSETQ. Trimming took 5 bases from V and 6 from J, leaving 20 bases between them. This CDR3 comprises 15 residues. This CDR3 reads CASRRSAVLIDGYTF. As DNA, the CDR3 is TGCGCCAGCAGACGGAGTGCGGTCCTCATAGATGGCTACACCTTC.

The V call is TRBV30, the J call TRBJ1-2; 7 bases align to TRBD1. The germline CDR1 and CDR2 sequences are GTSNPN and SVGIG (reference sequence). Trimming at V came to 4 bases and at J to 2 bases, leaving 10 bases not matched to a gene. The CDR3 runs to 15 residues. The CDR3 is CAWTEGDRTNYGYTF. The CDR3 DNA follows: TGTGCCTGGACCGAAGGGGACAGAACAAACTATGGCTACACCTTC.

The chain joins TRBV5-1 to TRBJ2-3; TRBD2 is a possible D gene (7 bases). V lost 0 bases, J lost 2 bases, and 10 bases lay in between. The CDR3 has 15 amino acids. In germline, CDR1 is SGHRS, CDR2 YFSETQ. CDR3 bases: TGCGCCAGCAGCTTGGCCCGGGGGGCCACAGATACGCAGTATTTT. The encoded protein is CASSLARGATDTQYF.

V gene TRBV6-5 combines with J gene TRBJ1-2; 7 nucleotides agree with TRBD1. The V segment lost 6 bases and the J segment 8 bases; nucleotides outside the gene matches: 15. The CDR3 sequence is 15 residues long. CDR1 and CDR2 (germline): MNHEY, SVGAGI. CDR3 coding DNA: TGTGCCAGCAGCTTACTCTTTTGGGACAGCCGGGGCTACACCTTC. It specifies CASSLLFWDSRGYTF.

The chain links TRBV29-1 to TRBJ1-2; D call uncertain. Trimming pared 3 bases from V and 7 bases from J, leaving 15 bases between. The CDR3 runs 13 residues. Germline V gives CDR1 SQVTM, CDR2 ANQGSEA. CDR3 sequence reads: CSVDQWELSGYTF. DNA for the CDR3: TGCAGCGTTGATCAGTGGGAGCTATCTGGCTACACCTTC. The full variable domain, with the rest looked up from reference TRBV29-1 and TRBJ1-2, is SAVISQKPSRDICQRGTSLTIQCQVDSQVTMMFWYRQQPGQSLTLIATANQGSEATYESGFVIDKFPISRPNLTFSTLTVSNMSPEDSSIYLCSVDQWELSGYTFGSGTRLTVV.

This chain uses TRBV5-1 with TRBJ2-2; 8 bases map to TRBD2. Germline CDR1 SGHRS, CDR2 YFSETQ. V dropped 4 bases and J dropped 7; count of bases not matched to a gene: 9. The CDR3 has 15 amino acids. This chain's CDR3 is CASSKRSGGDGELFF. CDR3 nucleotide sequence: TGCGCCAGCAGCAAACGGAGCGGGGGTGACGGGGAGCTGTTTTTT.

The gene calls are TRBV28 and TRBJ1-5; D is possibly TRBD1 (6 bases). With 8 bases removed from V and 0 bases from J, the gap between germline ends came to 14 bases. Germline loops: CDR1 MDHEN, CDR2 SYDVKM. The CDR3 totals 15 residues. This chain's CDR3 is CASAGAVLSNQPQHF. The CDR3 region has the DNA TGTGCCAGCGCGGGGGCAGTTCTTAGCAATCAGCCCCAGCATTTT.

The chain has TRBV10-3 and TRBJ2-7, with D perhaps matching TRBD2 (6 bases). The germline V gene encodes CDR1 ENHRY and CDR2 SYGVKD. The CDR3 loop spans 13 amino acids. Trimming stripped 8 bases from V and 2 bases from J, with 13 bases between. The CDR3 nucleotides are TGTGCCATCGGTGGGGGAGGAACCTACGAGCAGTACTTC. Amino acid sequence: CAIGGGGTYEQYF.

The genes are TRBV30 and TRBJ1-1; D is undetermined. Trimming shortened V by 1 base and J by 5 bases, and 5 bases separated the two germline ends. Germline V gene sequence: CDR1 GTSNPN, CDR2 SVGIG (reference sequence). The CDR3 consists of 11 residues. As DNA, the CDR3 is TGTGCCTGGAGTGGTAGTACTGAAGCTTTCTTT. This encodes CAWSGSTEAFF.

This sequence joins TRBV6-1 and TRBJ1-1; 7 nucleotides align to TRBD1. Germline assignment: CDR1 MNHNS and CDR2 SASEGT. With V trimmed by 5 bases and J by 5 bases, 8 bases remained unmatched. This CDR3 is 14 amino acids long. CDR3 nucleotides: TGTGCCAGCAGTCGGGGAAACAGGGGAACTGAAGCTTTCTTT. This codes for CASSRGNRGTEAFF.

V usage is TRBV7-6 and J usage is TRBJ1-6, with 8 nucleotides matching TRBD1. Trimming at V came to 5 bases and at J to 9 bases, leaving 6 bases not matched to a gene. Per the germline V gene, CDR1 is SGHVS and CDR2 is FNYEAQ. The CDR3 extends over 14 amino acids. CDR3 coding DNA: TGTGCCAGCAGCCCTTGGACAGGGAGTTCACCCCTCCACTTT. It encodes CASSPWTGSSPLHF.

This rearrangement joins TRBV25-1 to TRBJ1-1; the D is unclear. Germline V gene sequence: CDR1 MGHDK, CDR2 SYGVNS. Deletions cut 7 bases from V and 8 bases from J, with 14 bases between. This CDR3 has 12 amino acids. The CDR3 region is CASKSTGTEAFF. The CDR3 bases are TGTGCCAGCAAATCGACGGGAACCGAAGCTTTCTTT. Looking up the rest from reference TRBV25-1 and TRBJ1-1 gives the full variable domain: EADIYQTPRYLVIGTGKKITLECSQTMGHDKMYWYQQDPGMELHLIHYSYGVNSTEKGDLSSESTVSRIRTEHFPLTLESARPSHTSQYLCASKSTGTEAFFGQGTRLTVV.

The chain carries TRBV27 and TRBJ2-2; the match to TRBD2 covers 13 bases. This CDR3 comprises 17 residues. In germline, CDR1 is MNHEY, CDR2 SMNVEV (reference sequence). The V gene end was trimmed by 5 bases and the J gene end by 5 bases; junction bases not matched to a gene: 8. CDR3 residues: CASSPFRTSGSTGELFF. CDR3 sequence (DNA): TGTGCCAGCAGTCCCTTTAGGACTAGCGGGAGTACCGGGGAGCTGTTTTTT.

The chain couples TRBV5-6 to TRBJ2-7, with TRBD1 matching over 8 bases. This CDR3 contains 14 residues. J lost 3 bases, V lost 4 bases, and 6 bases had no gene match. The germline CDR1 and CDR2 sequences are SGHDT and YYEEEE. The CDR3 spells CASSRRTGRYEQYF. Here the CDR3 DNA reads TGTGCCAGCAGCCGGAGGACAGGGCGCTACGAGCAGTACTTC. Drawing the rest from reference TRBV5-6 and TRBJ2-7, the complete variable domain is DAGVTQSPTHLIKTRGQQVTLRCSPKSGHDTVSWYQQALGQGPQFIFQYYEEEERQRGNFPDRFSGHQFPNYSSELNVNALLLGDSALYLCASSRRTGRYEQYFGPGTRLTVT.

The chain employs TRBV12-5 and TRBJ2-1, with TRBD2 matching 11 bases. From germline, CDR1 is LGHNT and CDR2 FRNRAP. J lost 6 bases, V lost 4 bases, and 8 bases had no gene match. This CDR3 is 16 amino acids long. The CDR3 bases are TGTGCTAGTGGTTCAACTAGCGGGAGCTCAGGCAATGAGCAGTTCTTC. Amino acid sequence: CASGSTSGSSGNEQFF.

V and J are TRBV19 and TRBJ1-6; no clear D gene. The CDR3 is made up of 15 amino acids. V was shortened by 4 bases and J by 10 bases, with 17 bases between the two germline ends. The germline CDR1 and CDR2 sequences are LNHDA and SQIVND (reference sequence). This CDR3 reads CASSTRGREDSPLHF. The CDR3 nucleotides are TGTGCCAGTAGTACCCGGGGTAGGGAGGACTCACCCCTCCACTTT. The whole variable domain, remainder taken from reference TRBV19 and TRBJ1-6, is DGGITQSPKYLFRKEGQNVTLSCEQNLNHDAMYWYRQDPGQGLRLIYYSQIVNDFQKGDIAEGYSVSREKKESFPLTVTSAQKNPTAFYLCASSTRGREDSPLHFGNGTRLTVT.

V gene TRBV5-4 combines with J gene TRBJ1-2, with D perhaps matching TRBD1 (5 bases). Trimming removed 1 base at V and 5 bases at J, with 12 bases between. Germline CDR1 SGHNT, CDR2 YYREEE (reference sequence). The CDR3 runs 14 residues. CDR3 amino acids: CASSLIRSGYGYTF. The CDR3 bases are TGTGCCAGCAGCTTGATACGTTCAGGGTATGGCTACACCTTC.

V usage is TRBV5-1 and J usage is TRBJ2-7; D is perhaps TRBD2 (6 bases). The CDR3 totals 13 residues. Germline CDR1 is SGHRS and CDR2 is YFSETQ. Trimming stripped 1 base from V and 7 bases from J, with 12 bases between. Here the CDR3 reads CASSLYPGSEQYF. The CDR3 DNA reads TGCGCCAGCAGCTTGTACCCCGGGAGTGAGCAGTACTTC.

The rearrangement links TRBV28 to TRBJ2-2, with 7 bases fitting TRBD1. Germline V lookup: CDR1 MDHEN, CDR2 SYDVKM. Trimming removed 3 bases from V and 5 bases from J; junction bases left unmatched: 6. The CDR3 is 15 amino acids. The CDR3 reads CASSLPQGWTGELFF. Written as DNA, the CDR3 is TGTGCCAGCAGTTTGCCACAGGGGTGGACCGGGGAGCTGTTTTTT.

The rearrangement joins TRBV28 to TRBJ2-5; 7 bases fit TRBD1. J was trimmed by 7 bases and V by 6 bases; bases with no gene match: 17. From germline, CDR1 is MDHEN and CDR2 SYDVKM. The CDR3 totals 16 residues. CDR3 residues: CASRSRAPTGLGTQYF. The CDR3 DNA reads TGTGCCAGCAGGTCGAGGGCCCCGACAGGGCTTGGGACCCAGTACTTC.